What follows are 29 T cell receptor beta chains derived from one specimen sequenced in a study of beta chain features in type 1 diabetes. Points from the study as a whole: Among all four CD4+ subsets, Type 1 diabetes patients had TCRB CDR3s that were moderately but significantly shorter.

No antigens are known for them. cDNA synthesis used the whole RNA isolate, giving expressed TCRB sequences. Sequencing used immunoSEQ multiplex PCR; TCRdb keeps in-frame clones, though not all of them. The table lists more than 300,000 clones, 10% to 15% of them singletons. The sequencing sample was made of naive CD4+ T cells from blood. The receptors were sampled from a woman under 30 with type 1 diabetes.

This clone was observed a handful of times. The chain combines TRBV7-2 with TRBJ2-1; 8 nucleotides align to TRBD2. The CDR3 is 17 residues long. V gave up 1 base and J gave up 8 bases; unmatched junction bases: 13. Germline V gives CDR1 SGHTA, CDR2 FQGNSA. The CDR3 DNA is TGTGCCAGCAGCTTAGGGGTGCGGGGGGCCGTAATCTATGAGCAGTTCTTC. This codes for CASSLGVRGAVIYEQFF. Full variable domain (remainder filled in from reference TRBV7-2 and TRBJ2-1): GAGVSQSPSNKVTEKGKDVELRCDPISGHTALYWYRQSLGQGLEFLIYFQGNSAPDKSGLPSDRFSAERTGGSVSTLTIQRTQQEDSAVYLCASSLGVRGAVIYEQFFGPGTRLTVL.

This chain connects TRBV5-6 to TRBJ2-1; TRBD2 matches at 8 bases. The junction had 6 bases not matched to a gene; V was cut back by 1 base and J by 9 bases. Per the germline V gene, CDR1 is SGHDT and CDR2 is YYEEEE. The CDR3 loop spans 14 amino acids. CDR3 nucleotide sequence: TGTGCCAGCAGCTTGCTTCGGGGGGGAGCTGAGCAGTTCTTC. Its protein is CASSLLRGGAEQFF.

The genes are TRBV28 and TRBJ2-2; no clear D. The germline V gene encodes CDR1 MDHEN and CDR2 SYDVKM. The length of the CDR3 is 15 residues. V dropped 6 bases and J dropped 0 bases, with 11 bases sitting between them. This chain's CDR3 is CASRWARPNTGELFF. In nucleotides, the CDR3 is TGTGCCAGCAGATGGGCTCGACCGAACACCGGGGAGCTGTTTTTT.

V is TRBV7-2 and J is TRBJ2-1; 7 bases match TRBD2. Germline V gene sequence: CDR1 SGHTA, CDR2 FQGNSA. The CDR3 consists of 16 residues. Germline trimming cut 5 bases from V and 4 bases from J; bases unmatched to any gene: 11. The CDR3 loop reads CASSLGSGKVYNEQFF. The DNA of the CDR3 is TGTGCCAGCAGCCTAGGCAGCGGGAAGGTTTACAATGAGCAGTTCTTC.

The chain recombines TRBV5-4 with TRBJ2-1, with TRBD2 matching over 7 bases. Germline values: CDR1 SGHNT, CDR2 YYREEE (reference sequence). The CDR3 consists of 13 residues. V was clipped by 4 bases and J by 6 bases; unmatched bases: 4. The CDR3 here is CASSRDYSNEQFF. CDR3 bases: TGTGCCAGCAGCCGGGACTACTCCAATGAGCAGTTCTTC.

This clone has just a few counts. The V gene is TRBV5-4, the J gene TRBJ2-3; possibly TRBD2 for D (6 bases). The germline V gene encodes CDR1 SGHNT and CDR2 YYREEE (reference sequence). The V end was cut by 0 bases, the J end by 5 bases, with 19 bases between. The CDR3 is 17 residues long. The CDR3 DNA reads TGTGCCAGCAGCTTGGAAGTTGGGGGGAGTGGTGAAGATACGCAGTATTTT. Protein product: CASSLEVGGSGEDTQYF.

The chain recombines TRBV5-1 with TRBJ2-3, with a tentative D call TRBD1 (6 bases). Germline V gene sequence: CDR1 SGHRS, CDR2 YFSETQ. The V end lost 0 bases, the J end lost 4 bases, and 12 bases lay between the germline ends. This CDR3 comprises 15 residues. CDR3 bases: TGCGCCAGCAGCTTGGTCGGGACATCCCCAGATACGCAGTATTTT. This sequence encodes CASSLVGTSPDTQYF.

J is TRBJ2-3 and V is TRBV7-2; weak D call: TRBD2 (5 bases). The CDR3 is 15 amino acids. The V gene lost 1 base and the J gene lost 1 base, with 9 bases spanning the gap. CDR1 is SGHTA and CDR2 is FQGNSA in the germline V gene. CDR3 loop: CASSLVGSGTDTQYF. The DNA for the CDR3 is TGTGCCAGCAGCTTAGTTGGGAGCGGCACAGATACGCAGTATTTT.

This clone was counted between two and nine times. The V and J genes are TRBV30 and TRBJ2-7; D remains unclear. From germline, CDR1 is GTSNPN and CDR2 SVGIG (reference sequence). Trimming took 3 bases from V and 6 from J, leaving 9 bases between them. The CDR3 is 11 amino acids. The CDR3 DNA reads as TGTGCCTGGAGACGCGGCCGCGAGCAGTACTTC. This sequence encodes CAWRRGREQYF.

This clone has a handful of counts. The chain couples TRBV11-2 to TRBJ2-5, with a possible D match to TRBD1 (6 bases). Deletions cut 5 bases from V and 2 bases from J, with 15 bases between. Germline V lookup: CDR1 SGHAT, CDR2 FQNNGV. CDR3 length: 15 residues. The CDR3 sequence is CASSAFYRAQETQYF. CDR3 nucleotides: TGTGCCAGCAGCGCATTCTACAGGGCTCAAGAGACCCAGTACTTC.

This rearrangement joins TRBV2 to TRBJ1-1, with D hard to call. The CDR3 loop spans 13 amino acids. The V gene lost 2 bases and the J gene lost 10 bases, with 14 bases spanning the gap. Germline loops: CDR1 SNHLY, CDR2 FYNNEI. CDR3 sequence: CASSESGVDGAFF. The CDR3 DNA is TGTGCCAGCAGTGAATCCGGGGTCGATGGAGCTTTCTTT.

The chain has TRBV9 and TRBJ2-1, with 7 bases aligning to TRBD2. Germline loops: CDR1 SGDLS, CDR2 YYNGEE. This CDR3 has 15 residues. Losses at the gene ends were 2 bases for V and 0 bases for J; bases not matched to a gene: 2. The CDR3 loop is CASSVGLSSYNEQFF. The CDR3 nucleotides are TGTGCCAGCAGCGTGGGACTAAGCTCCTACAATGAGCAGTTCTTC.

The genes are TRBV7-9 and TRBJ2-5; 8 bases map to TRBD2. Germline assignment: CDR1 SEHNR and CDR2 FQNEAQ (reference sequence). The CDR3 consists of 14 residues. Trimming took 4 bases from V and 4 from J; bases not matched to a gene: 5. The CDR3: CASSWSGRGETQYF. DNA of the CDR3: TGTGCCAGCAGCTGGAGCGGGAGAGGAGAGACCCAGTACTTC.

About this clone: Germline is not matched at one junction end, which may reflect a read error. This sample also contains other DNA sequences that code for the same CDR3. This sequence joins TRBV6-5 and TRBJ2-7, with a tentative D call TRBD1 (6 bases). Germline lookup yields CDR1 MNHEY and CDR2 SVGAGI. This CDR3 has 14 amino acids. CDR3 bases: TGTGCCAGCAGTTTTGACAGGAAAACCTACGAGCAATACTTC. Encoded protein: CASSFDRKTYEQYF.

This clone was observed a few times. The chain uses TRBV7-9 and TRBJ2-7; 7 bases align to TRBD1. The CDR3 spans 14 residues. V shed 6 bases, J shed 0 bases, and the junction held 5 bases outside the gene matches. The V gene's germline CDR1 is SEHNR and CDR2 FQNEAQ (reference sequence). The CDR3 nucleotides read TGTGCCAGCAGACTGGGGGACAGCTCCTACGAGCAGTACTTC. This gives the protein CASRLGDSSYEQYF.

V gene TRBV5-1 combines with J gene TRBJ2-1; D is undetermined. The CDR3 spans 13 residues. Germline V gene sequence: CDR1 SGHRS, CDR2 YFSETQ. V gave up 5 bases and J gave up 5 bases, with 11 bases separating them. The chain's CDR3 is CASRNFRDNEQFF. In DNA, the CDR3 is TGCGCCAGCAGGAATTTTCGGGACAATGAGCAGTTCTTC. Drawing the rest from reference TRBV5-1 and TRBJ2-1, the complete variable domain is KAGVTQTPRYLIKTRGQQVTLSCSPISGHRSVSWYQQTPGQGLQFLFEYFSETQRNKGNFPGRFSGRQFSNSRSEMNVSTLELGDSALYLCASRNFRDNEQFFGPGTRLTVL.

The chain joins TRBV18 to TRBJ1-3; D is unresolved. The germline V and J ends were trimmed by 2 bases and 0 bases, with 11 bases remaining between them. Germline V gene sequence: CDR1 KGHSH, CDR2 LQKENI. This CDR3 has 16 amino acids. The CDR3 loop reads CASSPFDGLSGNTIYF. CDR3 nucleotide sequence: TGTGCCAGCTCACCATTCGACGGACTCTCTGGAAACACCATATATTTT.

The chain joins TRBV11-2 to TRBJ2-6; D is undetermined. Germline CDR1 reads SGHAT; CDR2 reads FQNNGV. The CDR3 has 14 residues. Trimming cost V 5 bases and J 1 base, with 6 bases left between them. DNA of the CDR3: TGTGCCAGCAGCCCCCTGTCTGGGGCCAACGTCCTGACTTTC. Residues: CASSPLSGANVLTF.

This sequence joins TRBV10-3 and TRBJ1-1; 9 nucleotides line up with TRBD1. The CDR3 has 12 amino acids. Germline CDR1 ENHRY, CDR2 SYGVKD. V lost 6 bases, J lost 6 bases, and 2 bases stayed unmatched. The CDR3 bases are TGTGCCATCAGGGGACAGGGACCTGAAGCTTTCTTT. This encodes CAIRGQGPEAFF.

A few counts support this clone. The rearrangement joins TRBV30 to TRBJ2-5, with D hard to call. Trimming removed 0 bases at V and 4 bases at J, with 6 bases between. The germline V gene has CDR1 GTSNPN and CDR2 SVGIG (reference sequence). The CDR3 covers 12 residues. As DNA, the CDR3 is TGTGCCTGGAGTGTTTCGGTAGAGACCCAGTACTTC. It codes for CAWSVSVETQYF.

This clone has only a few counts. This chain connects TRBV6-6 to TRBJ2-1; the D gene is possibly TRBD2 (5 bases). The V end was cut by 7 bases, the J end by 5 bases, with 15 bases between. The CDR3 length is 14 residues. In germline, CDR1 is MNHNY, CDR2 SVGAGI (reference sequence). CDR3 sequence reads: CASNKRGPDNEQFF. CDR3 coding DNA: TGTGCCAGCAATAAGAGAGGGCCCGACAATGAGCAGTTCTTC.

This clone was picked up a small number of times. The chain links TRBV7-2 to TRBJ2-1; the match to TRBD2 covers 7 bases. J gave up 4 bases and V 5 bases, and 5 bases lay outside the gene matches. Germline V lookup: CDR1 SGHTA, CDR2 FQGNSA. This CDR3 is 14 amino acids long. Written as DNA, the CDR3 is TGTGCCAGCAGCCCCAGCGGGAATTACAATGAGCAGTTCTTC. It yields the protein CASSPSGNYNEQFF. The whole variable domain, filled in from reference TRBV7-2 and TRBJ2-1, reads GAGVSQSPSNKVTEKGKDVELRCDPISGHTALYWYRQSLGQGLEFLIYFQGNSAPDKSGLPSDRFSAERTGGSVSTLTIQRTQQEDSAVYLCASSPSGNYNEQFFGPGTRLTVL.

V and J are TRBV4-3 and TRBJ1-3; perhaps TRBD1 as D (6 bases). Germline V gene sequence: CDR1 LGHNA, CDR2 YSLEER. There are 14 residues in the CDR3. V was shortened by 6 bases and J by 5 bases, with 14 bases between the two germline ends. CDR3 DNA: TGCGCCAGCAGACCTGATACAGGGAGAAACACCATATATTTT. Encoded protein: CASRPDTGRNTIYF.

This chain connects TRBV19 to TRBJ1-5; a possible D gene is TRBD1 (5 bases). This CDR3 has 13 amino acids. The V end was cut by 7 bases, the J end by 3 bases, with 10 bases between. The germline V gene encodes CDR1 LNHDA and CDR2 SQIVND (reference sequence). The CDR3 nucleotides are TGTGCCAGTAAGGGGAGGTACAATCAGCCCCAGCATTTT. This encodes CASKGRYNQPQHF.

The chain has TRBV19 and TRBJ1-1; no firm D call. Trimming shortened V by 7 bases and J by 3 bases, and 15 bases separated the two germline ends. The germline V gene encodes CDR1 LNHDA and CDR2 SQIVND (reference sequence). CDR3 length: 14 residues. The DNA of the CDR3 is TGTGCCAGTACCCCGGGCCGGCGGGACACTGAAGCTTTCTTT. Protein product: CASTPGRRDTEAFF.

The chain joins TRBV13 to TRBJ2-7, with TRBD1 identical over 9 bases. Germline V gene data show CDR1 as PRHDT and CDR2 as FYEKMQ (reference sequence). The CDR3 runs to 14 residues. V gave up 5 bases and J gave up 2 bases; unmatched junction bases: 4. The CDR3 DNA reads TGTGCCAGCAGCCTGACAGGGGGACCCTACGAGCAGTACTTC. This codes for CASSLTGGPYEQYF.

In this sample, this clone turned up a few times. The rearrangement links TRBV30 to TRBJ2-2; TRBD2 is a possible D gene (5 bases). V dropped 1 base and J dropped 1 base, with 7 bases sitting between them. Germline-derived CDR1 and CDR2 are GTSNPN and SVGIG (reference sequence). The CDR3 contains 14 residues. The CDR3 sequence: CAWSGERNTGELFF. The CDR3 bases are TGTGCCTGGAGTGGGGAGAGGAACACCGGGGAGCTGTTTTTT.

The chain couples TRBV5-1 to TRBJ1-1; tentatively, D is TRBD1 (5 bases). V was cut by 0 bases and J by 8 bases, with 5 bases left in between. CDR3 length: 11 amino acids. Germline CDR1 reads SGHRS; CDR2 reads YFSETQ. The CDR3 sequence is CASSLGTEAFF. Written as DNA, the CDR3 is TGCGCCAGCAGCTTGGGGACAGAAGCTTTCTTT.

The rearrangement uses TRBV12-5 and TRBJ2-1; weak D call: TRBD2 (7 bases). V dropped 5 bases and J dropped 4 bases, with 15 bases sitting between them. From germline, CDR1 is LGHNT and CDR2 FRNRAP. The CDR3 runs 15 residues. CDR3 in DNA: TGTGCTAGTGGTCTCGTGGGGGGGCGGTACAATGAGCAGTTCTTC. As protein: CASGLVGGRYNEQFF.